A single sample is the source of the 30 T cell receptor beta chains below, sequenced in a study of vaccination and CD4 T cells after COVID-19. Sequencing of the DNA from cultured CD4+ T cells was carried out with the Oncomine TCR Beta short-read assay. TCRdb used MiXCR to reprocess the PCR reads, holding one entry per CDR3 protein. Of some 21,000 distinct CDR3 sequences in the sample, under 45% were seen once. Antigens of these TCRs are unknown. The treatment denotes: approximately 9-day PBMC culture with coronavirus spike peptide pools or control peptides (ViraFEST assay). The sample was cultured CD4+ T cells from blood. The receptors originated from a human donor with COVID-19.

The chain joins TRBV5-1 to TRBJ1-1; possible D gene TRBD1, 5 bases. Germline CDR1 and CDR2: SGHRS and YFSETQ. This CDR3 comprises 14 residues. Trimming removed 4 bases at V and 3 bases at J, with 13 bases between. CDR3 protein: CASSGGSGYTEAFF. The CDR3 nucleotides read TGCGCCAGCAGCGGGGGGAGTGGTTACACTGAAGCTTTCTTT.

This clonotype has just a few counts. The chain uses TRBV27 and TRBJ2-3; D gene ambiguous. The CDR3 has 13 residues. Per the germline V gene, CDR1 is MNHEY and CDR2 is SMNVEV (reference sequence). Trimming removed 2 bases at V and 2 bases at J, with 5 bases between. The chain's CDR3 is CASSLKSTDTQYF. The CDR3 coding sequence is TGTGCCAGCAGTTTAAAGTCCACAGATACGCAGTATTTT.

The gene calls are TRBV20-1 and TRBJ2-7, with 12 bases lining up with TRBD2. The germline V gene encodes CDR1 DFQATT and CDR2 SNEGSKA (reference sequence). V trimming: 1 base; J trimming: 3 bases; junction bases outside the gene matches: 7. CDR3 length equals 16 residues. The CDR3 loop reads CSARALAGGGGYEQYF. The CDR3, as DNA: TGCAGTGCTAGAGCCCTAGCGGGGGGGGGAGGCTACGAGCAGTACTTC.

This chain connects TRBV6-1 to TRBJ2-5, with D possibly TRBD1 on 6 matching bases. Germline lookup yields CDR1 MNHNS and CDR2 SASEGT. The CDR3 sequence is 13 residues long. The V and J ends lost 7 bases and 2 bases respectively, with 11 bases between them. CDR3 nucleotide sequence: TGTGCCAGCAACAGGGCCATACAAGAGACCCAGTACTTC. Translating it yields CASNRAIQETQYF.

Only a few counts were recorded for this clonotype. The chain uses TRBV6-2 or TRBV6-3 and TRBJ1-1; D unresolved. V lost 6 bases to trimming and J lost 4 bases, with 15 bases between them. CDR3 length equals 14 residues. Germline assignment: CDR1 MNHEY and CDR2 SVGEGT. CDR3 DNA: TGTGCCAGCAGCCTTACAGCCTTAGGCACTGAAGCTTTCTTT. This translates into CASSLTALGTEAFF.

This clonotype was counted a few times. This chain uses TRBV6-1 with TRBJ1-3; maybe TRBD1 (5 bases). In germline, CDR1 is MNHNS, CDR2 SASEGT. The CDR3 runs to 14 residues. The germline V and J ends were trimmed by 6 bases and 4 bases, with 13 bases remaining between them. The CDR3 spells CASSLGGAGNTIYF. DNA for the CDR3: TGTGCCAGCAGCCTTGGCGGGGCAGGAAACACCATATATTTT.

This rearrangement joins TRBV7-9 to TRBJ1-3; D gene uncertain. V was clipped by 6 bases and J by 0 bases, with 15 bases between them. This CDR3 contains 16 residues. Germline CDR1 SEHNR, CDR2 FQNEAQ (reference sequence). CDR3 amino acids: CASSSDGRSSGNTIYF. CDR3 in DNA: TGTGCCAGCAGTTCGGACGGACGAAGCTCTGGAAACACCATATATTTT.

The CDR3 spells CASSLEGYRHEQYF. The CDR3 nucleotides are TGTGCCAGCAGCTTAGAAGGGTATCGCCACGAGCAGTACTTC. The V call is TRBV11-2, the J call TRBJ2-7, with D uncertain. Trimming removed 0 bases from V and 5 bases from J, with 11 bases in between. This CDR3 comprises 14 residues. The germline CDR1 and CDR2 sequences are SGHAT and FQNNGV.

This clonotype was seen more than once but under ten times. The rearrangement links TRBV30 to TRBJ1-5; D is possibly TRBD1 (6 bases). This CDR3 is 16 amino acids long. CDR1 and CDR2 from the germline V gene are GTSNPN and SVGIG (reference sequence). V lost 0 bases, J lost 0 bases, and 12 bases lay in between. DNA for the CDR3: TGTGCCTGGAGTGTACGAGGGGGTTATAGCAATCAGCCCCAGCATTTT. Protein sequence: CAWSVRGGYSNQPQHF.

This clonotype has only a few counts. The chain carries TRBV6-5 and TRBJ1-6, with 12 bases identical to TRBD1. This CDR3 contains 16 residues. CDR1 and CDR2 from the germline V gene are MNHEY and SVGAGI. With V trimmed by 2 bases and J by 10 bases, 6 bases remained unmatched. The CDR3 is CASSYGDRGPLSPLHF. In DNA, the CDR3 is TGTGCCAGCAGTTACGGGGACAGGGGGCCTCTCTCACCCCTCCACTTT.

This clonotype was seen a few times. The rearrangement links TRBV27 to TRBJ1-6; D might be TRBD1 (5 bases). CDR3 length equals 16 residues. V gave up 7 bases and J gave up 0 bases, with 13 bases separating them. Germline V gene lookup returns CDR1 MNHEY and CDR2 SMNVEV (reference sequence). The CDR3 spells CASTTTASSYNSPLHF. DNA for the CDR3: TGTGCCAGCACCACGACAGCGAGCTCCTATAATTCACCCCTCCACTTT.

This clonotype was counted between two and nine times. V gene TRBV6-1 combines with J gene TRBJ1-5; TRBD1 might be the D (6 bases). Deletions cut 6 bases from V and 2 bases from J, with 17 bases between. Germline-derived CDR1 and CDR2 are MNHNS and SASEGT. CDR3 length: 16 amino acids. The chain's CDR3 is CASSRYTGSGNQPQHF. The CDR3 DNA is TGTGCCAGCAGCCGATACACAGGGTCTGGCAATCAGCCCCAGCATTTT.

This sequence joins TRBV14 and TRBJ1-3; unclear D gene. The CDR3 covers 15 residues. The V end was cut by 0 bases, the J end by 7 bases, with 13 bases between. The germline gives CDR1 SGHDN, CDR2 FVKESK. This CDR3 is CASSQDHTRANTIYF. Here the CDR3 DNA reads TGTGCCAGCAGCCAAGATCATACAAGGGCCAACACCATATATTTT.

The V call is TRBV12-5, the J call TRBJ2-1; no clear D gene. CDR1 is LGHNT and CDR2 is FRNRAP in the germline V gene. This CDR3 spans 12 amino acids. Trimming removed 2 bases from V and 10 bases from J, with 9 bases in between. CDR3 amino acids: CASGLSEREQFF. Here the CDR3 DNA reads TGTGCTAGTGGTTTGTCTGAACGGGAGCAGTTCTTC.

On this clonotype itself: It is unclear where the CDR3 begins or ends on the DNA, so no DNA is shown, and the CDR3 is as TCRdb lists it. The rearrangement joins TRBV10-3 to TRBJ1-2; TRBD1, as called in the table, went unchecked against the DNA. In germline, CDR1 is ENHRY, CDR2 SYGVKD. The CDR3 spans 20 amino acids, including both terminal residues. The chain's CDR3 is CAGRLRAVLRAGKTNYGYTF.

This clonotype came up a few times. The chain joins TRBV6-4 to TRBJ2-3; 8 nucleotides line up with TRBD2. The CDR3 spans 15 residues. J lost 5 bases, V lost 2 bases, and 6 bases had no gene match. From germline, CDR1 is MRHNA and CDR2 SNTAGT. The CDR3 region is CASSDRGAGGDTQYF. The CDR3 nucleotides are TGTGCCAGCAGTGACCGGGGGGCGGGAGGAGATACGCAGTATTTT.

The J gene is TRBJ1-1, the V gene TRBV5-1; 9 bases line up with TRBD1. CDR3 size: 13 residues. The V gene end was trimmed by 7 bases and the J gene end by 3 bases; junction bases not matched to a gene: 4. From germline, CDR1 is SGHRS and CDR2 YFSETQ. CDR3 bases: TGCGCCAGCTGGACAGGGGCCGACACTGAAGCTTTCTTT. Protein sequence: CASWTGADTEAFF.

This clonotype has only one observation. The chain recombines TRBV6-2 or TRBV6-3 with TRBJ2-7, with D possibly TRBD1 on 6 matching bases. The CDR3 runs to 17 residues. V lost 2 bases, J lost 6 bases, and 23 bases lay in between. CDR1 is MNHEY, CDR2 SVGEGT, per germline. In DNA form, the CDR3 reads TGTGCCAGCAGTTACCCGAGGGGACAAGGCTATACCACCGAGCAGTACTTC. As protein: CASSYPRGQGYTTEQYF.

This clonotype showed up just a few times. The chain combines TRBV12-3 or TRBV12-4 with TRBJ1-1; D gene uncertain. The CDR3 consists of 14 residues. Trimming pared 6 bases from V and 4 bases from J, leaving 15 bases between. In DNA, the CDR3 is TGTGCCAGCAGGGTCACTCAGACGTTCACTGAAGCTTTCTTT. As protein: CASRVTQTFTEAFF.

This clonotype turned up a few times. V is TRBV6-5 and J is TRBJ2-5; a possible D gene is TRBD1 (6 bases). CDR1 is MNHEY and CDR2 is SVGAGI in the germline V gene. The CDR3 extends over 14 amino acids. V was trimmed by 2 bases and J by 2 bases, leaving 9 bases between them. Here the CDR3 reads CASSYKDRQETQYF. The CDR3 DNA sequence: TGTGCCAGCAGTTACAAGGACAGACAAGAGACCCAGTACTTC.

This clonotype has just a few counts. The rearrangement links TRBV7-2 to TRBJ1-1; no firm D call. CDR3 length: 13 residues. The germline V and J ends were trimmed by 5 bases and 4 bases, with 11 bases remaining between them. In germline, CDR1 is SGHTA, CDR2 FQGNSA. Here the CDR3 reads CASSPFGSTEAFF. The CDR3 DNA reads as TGTGCCAGCAGCCCTTTCGGGAGCACTGAAGCTTTCTTT.

The chain recombines TRBV29-1 with TRBJ1-4; weak D call: TRBD1 (6 bases). This CDR3 is 13 amino acids long. V lost 5 bases, J lost 6 bases, and 13 bases lay in between. The germline V gene has CDR1 SQVTM and CDR2 ANQGSEA. The CDR3 region has the DNA TGCAGCGTTCTAGGGACATTGGATGAAAAACTGTTTTTT. Protein: CSVLGTLDEKLFF.

The chain has TRBV19 and TRBJ2-3, with D possibly matching TRBD1 (5 bases). The V end was cut by 3 bases, the J end by 5 bases, with 9 bases between. Germline values: CDR1 LNHDA, CDR2 SQIVND (reference sequence). This CDR3 has 13 residues. In DNA form, the CDR3 reads TGTGCCAGTAGTATTCGCAGGGTAGATACGCAGTATTTT. It translates to CASSIRRVDTQYF.

The gene calls are TRBV7-9 and TRBJ2-5; no clear D. Trimming pared 1 base from V and 5 bases from J, leaving 11 bases between. This CDR3 is 14 amino acids long. Germline CDR1 and CDR2: SEHNR and FQNEAQ (reference sequence). The chain's CDR3 is CASSLGLSVETQYF. CDR3 nucleotides: TGTGCCAGCAGCTTAGGGCTTAGTGTGGAGACCCAGTACTTC. The full variable domain, with the rest looked up from reference TRBV7-9 and TRBJ2-5, is DTGVSQNPRHKITKRGQNVTFRCDPISEHNRLYWYRQTLGQGPEFLTYFQNEAQLEKSRLLSDRFSAERPKGSFSTLEIQRTEQGDSAMYLCASSLGLSVETQYFGPGTRLLVL.

This clonotype was counted a few times. V is TRBV7-9 and J is TRBJ2-2; D may be TRBD2 (5 bases). Germline lookup yields CDR1 SEHNR and CDR2 FQNEAQ (reference sequence). The CDR3 is made up of 16 amino acids. V gave up 3 bases and J gave up 1 base, with 12 bases separating them. CDR3 sequence (DNA): TGTGCCAGCAGCTTCGGAGGAGGCGGGAACACCGGGGAGCTGTTTTTT. This sequence encodes CASSFGGGGNTGELFF.

This clonotype showed up just a few times. V and J are TRBV28 and TRBJ1-2; D might be TRBD1 (6 bases). The CDR3 covers 15 residues. Looked up from germline, CDR1 is MDHEN and CDR2 is SYDVKM. Deletions cut 7 bases from V and 7 bases from J, with 22 bases between. The CDR3 protein is CASNLPQGSFSGYTF. In DNA, the CDR3 is TGTGCCAGCAACTTGCCACAGGGATCATTTTCTGGCTACACCTTC.

This sequence joins TRBV12-3 or TRBV12-4 and TRBJ2-3; TRBD1 agrees at 7 bases. The CDR3 runs to 15 residues. The V and J ends lost 5 bases and 0 bases, in that order; junction bases with no gene match: 5. CDR3 DNA sequence: TGTGCCAGCAGTCTCCGGACAGGTAGCACAGATACGCAGTATTTT. It translates to CASSLRTGSTDTQYF.

The chain is built from TRBV6-2 or TRBV6-3 and TRBJ1-5; 9 nucleotides match TRBD1. CDR1 is MNHEY and CDR2 is SVGEGT in the germline V gene. The CDR3 spans 16 residues. Unmatched junction bases numbered 9, after V lost 2 bases and J lost 7 bases. CDR3 amino acids: CASSYTGQGWEQPQHF. The CDR3 DNA reads TGTGCCAGCAGTTACACAGGACAGGGGTGGGAACAGCCCCAGCATTTT.

V and J are TRBV29-1 and TRBJ2-5; unclear D gene. The CDR3 runs 13 residues. CDR1 is SQVTM and CDR2 is ANQGSEA in the germline V gene. V lost 7 bases and J lost 4, with 16 bases in between. The CDR3 nucleotides read TGCAGCGCTTTCGTTAATCATCGAGAGACCCAGTACTTC. It yields the protein CSAFVNHRETQYF.

This clonotype appeared a few times. This chain uses TRBV5-1 with TRBJ2-4; 8 positions match TRBD1. The CDR3 spans 15 residues. Germline loops: CDR1 SGHRS, CDR2 YFSETQ. V was clipped by 1 base and J by 8 bases; unmatched bases: 8. CDR3 protein: CASSLRGTGSDIQYF. For the CDR3, the DNA is TGCGCCAGCAGCTTGAGAGGGACAGGATCGGACATTCAGTACTTC.